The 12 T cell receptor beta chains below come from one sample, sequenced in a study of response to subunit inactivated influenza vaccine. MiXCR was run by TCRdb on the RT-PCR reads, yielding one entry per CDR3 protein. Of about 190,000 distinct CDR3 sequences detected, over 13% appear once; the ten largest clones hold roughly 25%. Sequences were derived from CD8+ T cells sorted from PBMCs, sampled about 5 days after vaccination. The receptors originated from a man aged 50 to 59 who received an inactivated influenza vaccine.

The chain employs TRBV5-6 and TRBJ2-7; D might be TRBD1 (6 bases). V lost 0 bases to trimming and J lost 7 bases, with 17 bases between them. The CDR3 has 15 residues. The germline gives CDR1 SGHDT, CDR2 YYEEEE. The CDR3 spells CASSLALSPGVEQYF. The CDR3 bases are TGTGCCAGCAGCTTGGCACTCTCCCCAGGGGTGGAGCAGTACTTC.

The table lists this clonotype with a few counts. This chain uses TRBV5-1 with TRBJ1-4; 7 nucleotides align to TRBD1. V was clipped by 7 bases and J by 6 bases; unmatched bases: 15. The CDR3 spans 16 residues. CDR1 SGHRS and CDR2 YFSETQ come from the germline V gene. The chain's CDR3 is CASCPLFRDRDEKLFF. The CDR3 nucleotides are TGCGCCAGCTGTCCGCTCTTCCGGGACAGAGATGAAAAACTGTTTTTT. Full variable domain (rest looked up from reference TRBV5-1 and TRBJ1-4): KAGVTQTPRYLIKTRGQQVTLSCSPISGHRSVSWYQQTPGQGLQFLFEYFSETQRNKGNFPGRFSGRQFSNSRSEMNVSTLELGDSALYLCASCPLFRDRDEKLFFGSGTQLSVL.

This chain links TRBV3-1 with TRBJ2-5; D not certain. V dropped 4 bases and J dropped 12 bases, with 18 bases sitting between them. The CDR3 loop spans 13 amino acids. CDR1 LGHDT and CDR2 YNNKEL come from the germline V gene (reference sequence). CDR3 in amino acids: CASSRKWPGEKYF. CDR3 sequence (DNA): TGTGCCAGCAGCCGAAAGTGGCCAGGCGAGAAGTACTTC.

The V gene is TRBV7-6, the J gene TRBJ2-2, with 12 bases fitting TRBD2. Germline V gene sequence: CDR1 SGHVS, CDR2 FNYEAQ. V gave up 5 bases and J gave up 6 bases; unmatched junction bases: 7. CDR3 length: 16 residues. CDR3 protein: CASSTLAGGGAGELFF. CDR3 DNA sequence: TGTGCCAGCAGCACCCTAGCGGGAGGGGGAGCCGGGGAGCTGTTTTTT.

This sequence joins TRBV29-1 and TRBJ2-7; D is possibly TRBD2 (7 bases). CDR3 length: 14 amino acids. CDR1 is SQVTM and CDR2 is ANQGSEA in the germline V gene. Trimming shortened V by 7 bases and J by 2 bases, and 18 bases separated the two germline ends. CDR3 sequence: CSARGAVPTYEQYF. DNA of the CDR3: TGCAGCGCCCGGGGGGCAGTTCCCACCTACGAGCAGTACTTC.

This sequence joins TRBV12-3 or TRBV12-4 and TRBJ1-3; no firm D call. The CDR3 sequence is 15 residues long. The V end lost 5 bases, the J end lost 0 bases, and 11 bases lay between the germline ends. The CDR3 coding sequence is TGTGCCAGCAGTCCCCAGTCTAGCTCTGGAAACACCATATATTTT. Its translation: CASSPQSSSGNTIYF.

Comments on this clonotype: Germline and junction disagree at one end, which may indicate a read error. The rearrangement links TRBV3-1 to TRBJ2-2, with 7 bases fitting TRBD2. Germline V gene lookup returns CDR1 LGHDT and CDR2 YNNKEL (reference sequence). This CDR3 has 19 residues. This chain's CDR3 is CASSQDFGTGRTKTGELFF. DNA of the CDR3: TGTGCCAGCAGCCAAGATTTTGGGACCGGGAGGACGAAAACCGGGGAGCTGTTTTTT.

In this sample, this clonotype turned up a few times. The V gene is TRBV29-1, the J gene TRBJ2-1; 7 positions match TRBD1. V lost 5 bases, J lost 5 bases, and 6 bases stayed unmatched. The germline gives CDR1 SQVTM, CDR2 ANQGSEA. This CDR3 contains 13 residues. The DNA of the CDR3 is TGCAGCGTTATAGGGGGCGCGGACAATGAGCAGTTCTTC. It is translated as CSVIGGADNEQFF.

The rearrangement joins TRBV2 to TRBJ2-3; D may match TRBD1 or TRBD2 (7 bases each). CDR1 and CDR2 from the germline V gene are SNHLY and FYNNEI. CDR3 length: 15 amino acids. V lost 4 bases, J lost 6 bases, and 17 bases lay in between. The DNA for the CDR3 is TGTGCCAGCAGTGCCAGGGGGGGGTTCTATGATACGCAGTATTTT. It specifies CASSARGGFYDTQYF.

CDR3 DNA: TGTGCCAGCAGCCAAGACCCCGGGACGGCCAAAAACATTCAGTACTTC. Residues: CASSQDPGTAKNIQYF. The rearrangement uses TRBV4-2 and TRBJ2-4; D may be TRBD1 or TRBD2 (5 bases each). The ends were cut back, 0 bases at V and 1 base at J, with 10 bases in the middle. Germline values: CDR1 LGHNA, CDR2 YNFKEQ. This CDR3 contains 16 residues.

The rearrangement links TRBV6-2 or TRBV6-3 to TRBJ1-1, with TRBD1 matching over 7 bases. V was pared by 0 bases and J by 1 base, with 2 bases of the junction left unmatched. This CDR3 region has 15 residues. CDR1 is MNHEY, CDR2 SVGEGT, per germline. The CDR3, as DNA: TGTGCCAGCAGTTACTCGGGGACAGCGAACACTGAAGCTTTCTTT. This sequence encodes CASSYSGTANTEAFF.

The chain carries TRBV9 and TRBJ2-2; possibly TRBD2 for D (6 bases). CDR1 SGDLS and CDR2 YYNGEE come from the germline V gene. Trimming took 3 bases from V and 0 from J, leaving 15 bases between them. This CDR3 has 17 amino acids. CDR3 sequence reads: CASSEGGGLPNTGELFF. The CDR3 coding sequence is TGTGCCAGCAGCGAGGGAGGAGGACTACCGAACACCGGGGAGCTGTTTTTT.